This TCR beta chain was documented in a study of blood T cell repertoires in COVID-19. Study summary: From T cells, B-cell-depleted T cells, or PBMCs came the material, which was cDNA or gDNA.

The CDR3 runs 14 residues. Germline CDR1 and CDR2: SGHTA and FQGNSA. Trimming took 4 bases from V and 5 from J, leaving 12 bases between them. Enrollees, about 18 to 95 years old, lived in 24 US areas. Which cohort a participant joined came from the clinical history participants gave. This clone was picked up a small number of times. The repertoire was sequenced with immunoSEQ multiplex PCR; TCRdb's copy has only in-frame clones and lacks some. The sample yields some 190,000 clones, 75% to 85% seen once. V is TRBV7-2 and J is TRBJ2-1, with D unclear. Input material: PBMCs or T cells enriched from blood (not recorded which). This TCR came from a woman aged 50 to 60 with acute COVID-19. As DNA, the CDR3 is TGTGCCAGCAGCTCCATCCGGGTCCACAATGAGCAGTTCTTC. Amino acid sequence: CASSSIRVHNEQFF. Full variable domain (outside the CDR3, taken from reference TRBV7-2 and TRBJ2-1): GAGVSQSPSNKVTEKGKDVELRCDPISGHTALYWYRQSLGQGLEFLIYFQGNSAPDKSGLPSDRFSAERTGGSVSTLTIQRTQQEDSAVYLCASSSIRVHNEQFFGPGTRLTVL.